This TCR beta chain was captured by sequencing in a study of response to subunit inactivated influenza vaccine. TCRdb reanalysed the RT-PCR reads using MiXCR and keeps one entry per CDR3 protein. The data contain some 640,000 distinct CDR3 sequences, roughly 13% of them seen just once; the ten biggest clones take up 6% to 7%. There are 15 residues in the CDR3. Trimming removed 2 bases at V and 4 bases at J, with 15 bases between. CDR1 is MNHEY, CDR2 SVGEGT, per germline. This clonotype was recorded many times. Its target is not known. Study observations and caveats: The authors suggested that few new T cells are recruited per seasonal influenza vaccination.

This sample comprised PBMCs from blood, obtained 14 to 15 days before vaccination. The TCR was taken from a man aged 50 or older who received an inactivated influenza vaccine. J is TRBJ2-7 and V is TRBV6-2 or TRBV6-3; the D is unclear. Here the CDR3 reads CASSYIGPTPYEQYF. The CDR3 DNA sequence: TGTGCCAGCAGTTACATTGGACCAACGCCATACGAGCAGTACTTC.